This T cell receptor beta chain was captured in a study of shared clonotypes between healthy human individuals. CDR3 length: 13 residues. J was trimmed by 4 bases and V by 6 bases; bases with no gene match: 5. Germline V lookup: CDR1 SGHTA, CDR2 FQGNSA. Study findings and constraints: The four-donor shared clonotypes exceeded non-shared clonotypes in generation probability, with non-shared ones scoring lower.

Some clones are missing from TCRdb's copy, which holds only in-frame ones; the method was immunoSEQ multiplex PCR. This table has about 990,000 clones, 75% to 80% appearing once. This clone was observed a single time. Antigen unknown. The chain joins TRBV7-2 to TRBJ2-5; 7 bases match TRBD1. The material sequenced was memory CD4+ T cells from PBMCs. This sample's subset: CD45RA-negative fraction. The sequence was obtained from a man between 18 and 29 years old in good health. Some clones in this sample may be carry-over from other donors' samples. The CDR3 sequence is CASRGAGGETQYF. The CDR3 coding sequence is TGTGCCAGCAGAGGGGCAGGGGGAGAGACCCAGTACTTC. The whole variable domain, remainder taken from reference TRBV7-2 and TRBJ2-5, is GAGVSQSPSNKVTEKGKDVELRCDPISGHTALYWYRQSLGQGLEFLIYFQGNSAPDKSGLPSDRFSAERTGGSVSTLTIQRTQQEDSAVYLCASRGAGGETQYFGPGTRLLVL.